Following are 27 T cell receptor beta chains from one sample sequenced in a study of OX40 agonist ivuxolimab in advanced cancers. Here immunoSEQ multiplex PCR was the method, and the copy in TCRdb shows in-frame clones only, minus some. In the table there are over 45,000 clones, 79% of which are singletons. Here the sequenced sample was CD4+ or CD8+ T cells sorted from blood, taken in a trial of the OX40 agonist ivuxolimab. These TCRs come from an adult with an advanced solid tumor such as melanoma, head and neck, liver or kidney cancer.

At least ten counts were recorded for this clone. The DNA for the CDR3 is TGTGCCAGCAGCGTAGGGGACACAGTTGGAGGTGGCTACACCTTC. Its translation is CASSVGDTVGGGYTF. The chain joins TRBV9 to TRBJ1-2; D perhaps matches TRBD1 (6 bases). Per germline, CDR1 SGDLS and CDR2 YYNGEE. The germline V and J ends were trimmed by 0 bases and 7 bases, with 16 bases remaining between them. The CDR3 sequence is 15 residues long.

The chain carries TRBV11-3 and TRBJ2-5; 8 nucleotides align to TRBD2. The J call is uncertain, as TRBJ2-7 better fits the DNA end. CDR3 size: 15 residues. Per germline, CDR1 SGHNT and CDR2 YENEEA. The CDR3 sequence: CASSLGGGRTYEQYF. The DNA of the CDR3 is TGTGCCAGCAGCTTAGGGGGCGGGAGGACCTACGAGCAGTACTTC.

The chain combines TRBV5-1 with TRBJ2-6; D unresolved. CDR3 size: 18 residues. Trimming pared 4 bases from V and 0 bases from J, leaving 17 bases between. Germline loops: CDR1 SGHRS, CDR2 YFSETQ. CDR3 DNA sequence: TGCGCCAGCAGCGCCTGGGTCCGGGTTCTCTCTGGGGCCAACGTCCTGACTTTC. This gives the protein CASSAWVRVLSGANVLTF.

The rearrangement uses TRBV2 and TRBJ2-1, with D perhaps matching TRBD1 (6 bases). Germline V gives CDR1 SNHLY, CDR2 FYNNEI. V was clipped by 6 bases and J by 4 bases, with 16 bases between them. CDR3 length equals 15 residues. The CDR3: CASRVQGIAYNEQFF. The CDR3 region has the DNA TGTGCCAGCAGGGTCCAGGGGATAGCTTACAATGAGCAGTTCTTC.

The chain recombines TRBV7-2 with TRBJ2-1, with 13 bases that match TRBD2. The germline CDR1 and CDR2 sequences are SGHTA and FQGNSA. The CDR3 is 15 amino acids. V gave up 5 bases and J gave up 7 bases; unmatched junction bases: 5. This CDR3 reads CASSPGLAGLNEQFF. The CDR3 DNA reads TGTGCCAGCAGCCCGGGACTAGCGGGGTTAAATGAGCAGTTCTTC.

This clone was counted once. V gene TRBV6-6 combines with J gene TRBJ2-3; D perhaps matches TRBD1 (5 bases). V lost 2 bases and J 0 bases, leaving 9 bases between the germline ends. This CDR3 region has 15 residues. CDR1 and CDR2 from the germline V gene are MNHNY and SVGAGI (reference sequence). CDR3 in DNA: TGTGCCAGCAGTTACCTAGGGGCTAGCACAGATACGCAGTATTTT. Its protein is CASSYLGASTDTQYF.

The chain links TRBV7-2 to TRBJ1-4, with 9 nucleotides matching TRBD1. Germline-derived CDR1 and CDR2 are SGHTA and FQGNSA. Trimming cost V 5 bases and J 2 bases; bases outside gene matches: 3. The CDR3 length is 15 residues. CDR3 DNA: TGTGCCAGCAGCCTCGGACAGGGGACTAATGAAAAACTGTTTTTT. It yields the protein CASSLGQGTNEKLFF.

CDR3 loop: CASSPTSGTRNSPLHF. The CDR3 DNA is TGTGCCAGCAGCCCCACGAGTGGGACACGGAATTCACCCCTCCACTTT. V and J are TRBV11-1 and TRBJ1-6; TRBD1 might be the D (6 bases). The CDR3 extends over 16 amino acids. Trimming took 5 bases from V and 7 from J, leaving 18 bases between them. Germline V CDR1 and CDR2: SGHAT, FQDESV (reference sequence).

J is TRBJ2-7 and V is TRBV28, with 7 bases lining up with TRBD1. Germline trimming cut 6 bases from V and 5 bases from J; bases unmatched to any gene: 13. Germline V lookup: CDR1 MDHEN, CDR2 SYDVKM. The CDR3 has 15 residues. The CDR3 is CASSRRQGGPHEQYF. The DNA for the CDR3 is TGTGCCAGCAGCCGAAGACAGGGTGGCCCCCACGAGCAGTACTTC.

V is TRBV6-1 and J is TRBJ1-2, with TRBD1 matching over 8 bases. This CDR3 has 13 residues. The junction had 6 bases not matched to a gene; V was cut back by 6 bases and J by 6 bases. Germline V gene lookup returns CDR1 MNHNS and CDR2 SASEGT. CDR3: CASREQQGDGYTF. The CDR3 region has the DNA TGTGCCAGCAGGGAACAACAGGGGGATGGCTACACCTTC.

Here the CDR3 DNA reads TGTGCCAGCAGCTTGGCGGGTACCTATAGTAGCTCCTACAATGAGCAGTTCTTC. Amino acid sequence: CASSLAGTYSSSYNEQFF. The chain has TRBV7-3 and TRBJ2-1, with D possibly being TRBD2 (5 bases). The CDR3 consists of 18 residues. Germline V gene sequence: CDR1 SGHTA, CDR2 FQGTGA. V dropped 3 bases and J dropped 0 bases, with 18 bases sitting between them.

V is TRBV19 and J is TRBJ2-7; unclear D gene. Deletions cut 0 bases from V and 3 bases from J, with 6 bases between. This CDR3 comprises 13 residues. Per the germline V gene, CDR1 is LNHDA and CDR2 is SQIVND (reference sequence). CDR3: CASSIDVDYEQYF. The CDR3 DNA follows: TGTGCCAGTAGTATAGATGTAGACTACGAGCAGTACTTC. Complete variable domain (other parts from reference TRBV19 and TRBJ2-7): DGGITQSPKYLFRKEGQNVTLSCEQNLNHDAMYWYRQDPGQGLRLIYYSQIVNDFQKGDIAEGYSVSREKKESFPLTVTSAQKNPTAFYLCASSIDVDYEQYFGPGTRLTVT.

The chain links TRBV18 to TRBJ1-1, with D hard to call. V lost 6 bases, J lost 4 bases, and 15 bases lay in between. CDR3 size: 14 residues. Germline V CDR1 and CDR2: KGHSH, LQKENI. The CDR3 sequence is CASSRELRATEAFF. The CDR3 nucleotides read TGTGCCAGCTCGCGCGAATTACGAGCCACTGAAGCTTTCTTT.

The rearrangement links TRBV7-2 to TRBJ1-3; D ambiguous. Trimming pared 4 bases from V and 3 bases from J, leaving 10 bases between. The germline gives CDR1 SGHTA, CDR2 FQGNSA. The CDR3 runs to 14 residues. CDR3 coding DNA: TGTGCCAGCAGCTCTGGGAGTGGTGGAAACACCATATATTTT. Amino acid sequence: CASSSGSGGNTIYF.

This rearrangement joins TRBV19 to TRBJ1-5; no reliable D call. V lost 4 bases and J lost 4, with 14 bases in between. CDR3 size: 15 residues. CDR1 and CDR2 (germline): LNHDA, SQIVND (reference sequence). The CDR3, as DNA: TGTGCCAGTAGTAGGACTAGGACCCTTAATCAGCCCCAGCATTTT. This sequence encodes CASSRTRTLNQPQHF.

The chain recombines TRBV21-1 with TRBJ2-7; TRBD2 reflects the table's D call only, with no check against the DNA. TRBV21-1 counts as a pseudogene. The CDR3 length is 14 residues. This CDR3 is CASSKGPKGLEQYF. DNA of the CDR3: TGTGCCAGCAGCAAAGGACCTAAGGGACTCGAGCAGTACTTC.

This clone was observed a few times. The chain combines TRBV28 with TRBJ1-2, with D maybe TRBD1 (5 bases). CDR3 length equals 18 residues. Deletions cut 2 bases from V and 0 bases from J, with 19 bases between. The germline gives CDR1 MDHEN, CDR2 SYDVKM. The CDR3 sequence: CASSLGGILSRANYGYTF. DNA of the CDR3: TGTGCCAGCAGTTTAGGGGGGATTTTAAGTAGAGCTAACTATGGCTACACCTTC.

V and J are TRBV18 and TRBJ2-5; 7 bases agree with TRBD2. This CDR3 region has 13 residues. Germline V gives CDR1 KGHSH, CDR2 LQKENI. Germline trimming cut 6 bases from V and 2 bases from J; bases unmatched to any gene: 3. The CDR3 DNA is TGTGCCAGCTCCGGGGGGAGTCAAGAGACCCAGTACTTC. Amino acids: CASSGGSQETQYF. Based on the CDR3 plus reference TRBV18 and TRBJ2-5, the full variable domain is NAGVMQNPRHLVRRRGQEARLRCSPMKGHSHVYWYRQLPEEGLKFMVYLQKENIIDESGMPKERFSAEFPKEGPSILRIQQVVRGDSAAYFCASSGGSQETQYFGPGTRLLVL.

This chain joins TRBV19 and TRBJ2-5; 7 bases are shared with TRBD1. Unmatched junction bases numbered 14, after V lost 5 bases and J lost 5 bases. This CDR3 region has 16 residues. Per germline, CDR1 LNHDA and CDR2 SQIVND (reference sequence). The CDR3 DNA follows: TGTGCCAGTAGTTCGTCTGAGACAGGGTTTGGGGAGACCCAGTACTTC. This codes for CASSSSETGFGETQYF. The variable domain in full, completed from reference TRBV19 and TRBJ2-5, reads DGGITQSPKYLFRKEGQNVTLSCEQNLNHDAMYWYRQDPGQGLRLIYYSQIVNDFQKGDIAEGYSVSREKKESFPLTVTSAQKNPTAFYLCASSSSETGFGETQYFGPGTRLLVL.

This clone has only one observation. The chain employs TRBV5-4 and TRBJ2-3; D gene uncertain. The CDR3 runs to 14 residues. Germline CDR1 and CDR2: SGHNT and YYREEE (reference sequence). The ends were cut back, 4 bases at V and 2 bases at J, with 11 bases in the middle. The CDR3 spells CASSLKQSTDTQYF. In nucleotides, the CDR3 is TGTGCCAGCAGCCTCAAGCAGTCCACAGATACGCAGTATTTT.

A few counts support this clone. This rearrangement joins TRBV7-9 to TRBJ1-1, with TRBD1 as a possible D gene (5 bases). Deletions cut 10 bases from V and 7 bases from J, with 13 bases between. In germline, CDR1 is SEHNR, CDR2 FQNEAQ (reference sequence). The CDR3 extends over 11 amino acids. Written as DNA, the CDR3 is TGTGCCACGTCGGGACGGATTGAAGCTTTCTTT. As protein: CATSGRIEAFF.

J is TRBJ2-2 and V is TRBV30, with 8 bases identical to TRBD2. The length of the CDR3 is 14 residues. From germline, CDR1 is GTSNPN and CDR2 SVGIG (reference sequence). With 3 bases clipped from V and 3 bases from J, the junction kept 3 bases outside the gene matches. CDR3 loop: CAWSGGAYTGELFF. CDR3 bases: TGTGCCTGGAGCGGGGGGGCCTACACCGGGGAGCTGTTTTTT.

This CDR3 reads CATLFDRALYGAFF. The CDR3 nucleotides read TGTGCCACCCTATTCGACAGGGCCCTTTACGGAGCTTTCTTT. This chain uses TRBV6-7 with TRBJ1-1; 7 nucleotides line up with TRBD1. TRBV6-7 is marked as an open reading frame, function uncertain. CDR3 length: 14 residues. The junction had 18 bases not matched to a gene; V was cut back by 10 bases and J by 10 bases.

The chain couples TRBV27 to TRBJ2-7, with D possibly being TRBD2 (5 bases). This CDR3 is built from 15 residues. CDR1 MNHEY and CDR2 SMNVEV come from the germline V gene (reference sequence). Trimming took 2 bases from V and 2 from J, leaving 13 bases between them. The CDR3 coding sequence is TGTGCCAGCAGTTTACGGGCGGGTGGCCCCTACGAGCAGTACTTC. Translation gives CASSLRAGGPYEQYF.

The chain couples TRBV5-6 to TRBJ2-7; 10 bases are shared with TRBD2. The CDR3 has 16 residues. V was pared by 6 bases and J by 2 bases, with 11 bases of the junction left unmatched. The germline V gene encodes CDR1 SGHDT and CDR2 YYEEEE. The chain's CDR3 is CASTLLRTSGTYEQYF. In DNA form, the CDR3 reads TGTGCCAGCACCCTTCTACGGACTAGCGGAACCTACGAGCAGTACTTC.

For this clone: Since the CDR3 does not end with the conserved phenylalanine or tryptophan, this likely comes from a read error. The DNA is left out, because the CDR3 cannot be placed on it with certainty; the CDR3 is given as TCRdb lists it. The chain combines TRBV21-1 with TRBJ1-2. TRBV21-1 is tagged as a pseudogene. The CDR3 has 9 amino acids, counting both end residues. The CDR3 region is CASSKVGGS.

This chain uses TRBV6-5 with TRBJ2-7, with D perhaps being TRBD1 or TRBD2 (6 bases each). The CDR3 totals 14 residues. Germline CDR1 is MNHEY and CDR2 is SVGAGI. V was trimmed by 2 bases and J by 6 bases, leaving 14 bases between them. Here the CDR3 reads CASSYETGLSEQYF. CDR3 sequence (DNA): TGTGCCAGCAGTTACGAGACAGGACTAAGCGAGCAGTACTTC.